A single sample gave rise to the 32 T cell receptor beta chains below, sequenced in a study of CD8+CD57+ T cells in acquired aplastic anemia. Selection for sequencing was limited to patients who had shown CD8+CD57+ cell expansion by flow cytometry. Genomic DNA provided the template from which TCR beta VDJ and CDR3 profiles were obtained. In TCRdb, the reads were re-called with MiXCR into one record per CDR3 protein. The profile shows 200,000 or so distinct CDR3 sequences, around 47% of them singletons. The sequenced sample consisted of sorted CD4+, CD8+, or CD8+CD57+ T cells (not recorded which) from PBMCs. The receptors were gathered from a human donor with aplastic anemia.

The chain joins TRBV25-1 to TRBJ1-4, with TRBD1 matching over 11 bases. Germline values: CDR1 MGHDK, CDR2 SYGVNS. With 5 bases clipped from V and 8 bases from J, the junction kept 7 bases outside the gene matches. The CDR3 length is 15 residues. CDR3 residues: CASSYRDRGVEKLFF. The CDR3 DNA sequence: TGTGCCAGCAGTTACCGGGACAGGGGGGTCGAAAAACTGTTTTTT. Based on the CDR3 plus reference TRBV25-1 and TRBJ1-4, the full variable domain is EADIYQTPRYLVIGTGKKITLECSQTMGHDKMYWYQQDPGMELHLIHYSYGVNSTEKGDLSSESTVSRIRTEHFPLTLESARPSHTSQYLCASSYRDRGVEKLFFGSGTQLSVL.

This clonotype was seen only a few times. This chain joins TRBV24-1 and TRBJ1-1; no definite D call. Deletions cut 12 bases from V and 6 bases from J, with 13 bases between. The length of the CDR3 is 11 residues. CDR1 KGHDR and CDR2 SFDVKD come from the germline V gene. The CDR3 sequence: CAPDSEAEAFF. The CDR3, as DNA: TGTGCCCCCGATTCGGAAGCTGAAGCTTTCTTT.

The chain links TRBV29-1 to TRBJ1-1; weak D call: TRBD1 (5 bases). Per the germline V gene, CDR1 is SQVTM and CDR2 is ANQGSEA. Between the trimmed V and J ends, which lost 5 bases and 11 bases, there was a span of 15 bases. CDR3 length: 11 residues. This CDR3 is CSVRWQGKAFF. Here the CDR3 DNA reads TGCAGCGTTCGATGGCAGGGTAAGGCTTTCTTT.

There are many counts of this clonotype. The chain has TRBV6-5 and TRBJ2-1, with D maybe TRBD1 (5 bases). CDR1 is MNHEY and CDR2 is SVGAGI in the germline V gene. Trimming pared 2 bases from V and 6 bases from J, leaving 8 bases between. This CDR3 is built from 13 residues. The CDR3 DNA reads TGTGCCAGCAGTTACGACAGAATCAATGAGCAGTTCTTC. It encodes CASSYDRINEQFF.

This clonotype was found many times. The rearrangement uses TRBV7-9 and TRBJ1-1; TRBD1 matches at 9 bases. CDR1 and CDR2 (germline): SEHNR, FQNEAQ (reference sequence). This CDR3 has 14 amino acids. V lost 5 bases, J lost 11 bases, and 12 bases stayed unmatched. The CDR3 DNA reads TGTGCCAGCAGCCCTAGGACAGGGGTATTTATTGCTTTCTTT. It translates to CASSPRTGVFIAFF.

This clonotype was seen many times. The rearrangement uses TRBV11-3 and TRBJ2-7; 8 positions match TRBD2. With 5 bases clipped from V and 1 base from J, the junction kept 7 bases outside the gene matches. The germline gives CDR1 SGHNT, CDR2 YENEEA. The CDR3 is made up of 15 amino acids. CDR3 DNA sequence: TGTGCCAGCAGCCGACCCGGGACTAGTTCCTACGAGCAGTACTTC. Its protein is CASSRPGTSSYEQYF.

The chain has TRBV10-3 and TRBJ1-1; D gene uncertain. This CDR3 spans 14 amino acids. V lost 0 bases and J lost 6, with 11 bases in between. From germline, CDR1 is ENHRY and CDR2 SYGVKD. The CDR3 reads CAISESEGLAEAFF. The CDR3 nucleotides are TGTGCCATCAGTGAGTCGGAAGGGTTAGCTGAAGCTTTCTTT.

The J gene is TRBJ2-1, the V gene TRBV19; 12 positions agree with TRBD1. From germline, CDR1 is LNHDA and CDR2 SQIVND (reference sequence). The CDR3 has 16 residues. Trimming removed 7 bases from V and 4 bases from J; junction bases left unmatched: 8. CDR3 nucleotides: TGTGCCAGTATCGTAGGGACAGGGGGCGCTTACAATGAGCAGTTCTTC. Residues: CASIVGTGGAYNEQFF.

V and J are TRBV10-2 and TRBJ1-2, with D hard to call. The CDR3 extends over 11 amino acids. Germline assignment: CDR1 WSHSY and CDR2 SAAADI. The V end was cut by 8 bases, the J end by 5 bases, with 9 bases between. CDR3 sequence (DNA): TGCGCCAGCGCTGGGAGGTATGGCTACACCTTC. It specifies CASAGRYGYTF.

This clonotype was seen many times. The chain carries TRBV7-2 and TRBJ1-2; no firm D call. Germline CDR1 and CDR2: SGHTA and FQGNSA. V was pared by 0 bases and J by 8 bases, with 16 bases between. This CDR3 spans 15 amino acids. CDR3 DNA: TGTGCCAGCAGCTTAGCTTCCAGGCGCGAATACGGCTACACCTTC. The encoded protein is CASSLASRREYGYTF. The variable domain in full, completed from reference TRBV7-2 and TRBJ1-2, reads GAGVSQSPSNKVTEKGKDVELRCDPISGHTALYWYRQSLGQGLEFLIYFQGNSAPDKSGLPSDRFSAERTGGSVSTLTIQRTQQEDSAVYLCASSLASRREYGYTFGSGTRLTVV.

This clonotype has ten or more counts. The chain employs TRBV14 and TRBJ2-7; a possible D gene is TRBD2 (6 bases). Germline V gives CDR1 SGHDN, CDR2 FVKESK. CDR3 length: 14 amino acids. Deletions cut 4 bases from V and 2 bases from J, with 12 bases between. This CDR3 is CASSPDYLTYEQYF. The CDR3, as DNA: TGTGCCAGCAGCCCGGACTACCTTACCTACGAGCAGTACTTC. The whole variable domain, filled in from reference TRBV14 and TRBJ2-7, reads EAGVTQFPSHSVIEKGQTVTLRCDPISGHDNLYWYRRVMGKEIKFLLHFVKESKQDESGMPNNRFLAERTGGTYSTLKVQPAELEDSGVYFCASSPDYLTYEQYFGPGTRLTVT.

CDR3 sequence: CATRFPGTYEQYF. The CDR3 bases are TGTGCCACCCGATTTCCAGGAACCTACGAGCAGTACTTC. The V call is TRBV6-1, the J call TRBJ2-7; D is ambiguous. This CDR3 comprises 13 residues. Germline CDR1 MNHNS, CDR2 SASEGT. V lost 10 bases and J lost 2, with 15 bases in between.

This clonotype has ten or more counts. V is TRBV6-2 or TRBV6-3 and J is TRBJ2-7; a weak D match, TRBD1 (5 bases). The V and J ends lost 5 bases and 4 bases respectively, with 18 bases between them. This CDR3 contains 15 residues. Germline-derived CDR1 and CDR2 are MNHEY and SVGEGT. CDR3 loop: CASSTWRDRLYEQYF. CDR3 DNA: TGTGCCAGCAGTACTTGGCGTGACAGACTTTACGAGCAGTACTTC.

Only a few counts were recorded for this clonotype. The chain links TRBV12-5 to TRBJ1-4, with a tentative D call TRBD1 (6 bases). The CDR3 contains 14 residues. V was trimmed by 4 bases and J by 7 bases, leaving 13 bases between them. Germline V gene sequence: CDR1 LGHNT, CDR2 FRNRAP. The CDR3 loop reads CASGSDRTFEKLFF. In nucleotides, the CDR3 is TGTGCTAGTGGTTCAGACAGGACTTTTGAAAAACTGTTTTTT.

This clonotype was seen at least ten times. The rearrangement links TRBV7-9 to TRBJ2-2; 13 nucleotides agree with TRBD2. Trimming at V came to 6 bases and at J to 5 bases, leaving 6 bases not matched to a gene. The CDR3 totals 16 residues. Germline assignment: CDR1 SEHNR and CDR2 FQNEAQ (reference sequence). This CDR3 is CASRLTGLAGTGELFF. Here the CDR3 DNA reads TGTGCCAGCAGACTTACGGGACTAGCGGGAACCGGGGAGCTGTTTTTT.

The chain combines TRBV15 with TRBJ1-1, with no clear D. The length of the CDR3 is 13 residues. Per germline, CDR1 LNHNV and CDR2 YYDKDF (reference sequence). Trimming removed 0 bases from V and 8 bases from J, with 10 bases in between. The DNA of the CDR3 is TGTGCCACCAGCAGAGATGGGAGGGAGGAAGCTTTCTTT. Protein product: CATSRDGREEAFF.

The table lists this clonotype with a count of one. This rearrangement joins TRBV30 to TRBJ1-3, with D possibly matching TRBD1 (6 bases). Trimming pared 0 bases from V and 5 bases from J, leaving 14 bases between. The CDR3 is 15 residues long. CDR1 and CDR2 (germline): GTSNPN, SVGIG (reference sequence). CDR3 DNA: TGTGCCTGGAGTGTAGGGGGGGGCAATAGAAACACCATATATTTT. This encodes CAWSVGGGNRNTIYF. The variable domain in full, completed from reference TRBV30 and TRBJ1-3, reads SQTIHQWPATLVQPVGSPLSLECTVEGTSNPNLYWYRQAAGRGLQLLFYSVGIGQISSEVPQNLSASRPQDRQFILSSKKLLLSDSGFYLCAWSVGGGNRNTIYFGEGSWLTVV.

The table lists this clonotype with a few counts. The chain joins TRBV10-3 to TRBJ1-2, with a possible D match to TRBD1 (6 bases). The ends were cut back, 5 bases at V and 4 bases at J, with 11 bases in the middle. CDR1 is ENHRY, CDR2 SYGVKD, per germline. CDR3 length: 13 residues. In DNA form, the CDR3 reads TGTGCCATCAGTTGGGACAACACCTATGGCTACACCTTC. Translating gives CAISWDNTYGYTF.

There are many counts of this clonotype. This chain links TRBV7-8 with TRBJ1-4; a weak D match, TRBD1 (6 bases). CDR1 is SGHVS, CDR2 FQNEAQ, per germline. The V end was cut by 2 bases, the J end by 4 bases, with 14 bases between. The CDR3 is made up of 16 amino acids. The CDR3 coding sequence is TGTGCCAGCAGCTTAATGGCACAGGGCCTTAATGAAAAACTGTTTTTT. It yields the protein CASSLMAQGLNEKLFF.

The chain has TRBV24-1 and TRBJ1-5; tentatively, D is TRBD1 (5 bases). The CDR3 is 14 residues long. The ends were cut back, 11 bases at V and 1 base at J, with 14 bases in the middle. Per the germline V gene, CDR1 is KGHDR and CDR2 is SFDVKD. The CDR3 spells CAIGGDGSNQPQHF. CDR3 coding DNA: TGTGCCATCGGGGGGGATGGAAGCAATCAGCCCCAGCATTTT.

The V and J genes are TRBV30 and TRBJ2-3; D remains unclear. Trimming removed 1 base at V and 8 bases at J, with 13 bases between. Germline CDR1 reads GTSNPN; CDR2 reads SVGIG (reference sequence). The CDR3 loop spans 13 amino acids. CDR3 loop: CAWSDSLASTQYF. Written as DNA, the CDR3 is TGTGCCTGGAGTGACTCCCTGGCTTCTACGCAGTATTTT.

This sequence joins TRBV7-9 and TRBJ2-7; TRBD2 matches 7 bases. V shed 5 bases, J shed 3 bases, and the junction held 10 bases outside the gene matches. The V gene's germline CDR1 is SEHNR and CDR2 FQNEAQ (reference sequence). This CDR3 has 15 amino acids. This CDR3 is CASSAPGGRHYEQYF. The DNA for the CDR3 is TGTGCCAGCAGCGCCCCGGGAGGCCGCCACTACGAGCAGTACTTC.

This sequence joins TRBV2 and TRBJ2-5; 14 bases match TRBD2. V shed 8 bases and J 5 bases; nucleotides not matched to a gene: 10. Germline V gene sequence: CDR1 SNHLY, CDR2 FYNNEI. This CDR3 region has 16 residues. CDR3 in amino acids: CASSPGGLAGVETQYF. CDR3 sequence (DNA): TGTGCCAGCTCACCTGGGGGACTAGCGGGAGTCGAGACCCAGTACTTC.

The genes are TRBV19 and TRBJ1-1, with TRBD1 matching over 7 bases. V trimming: 7 bases; J trimming: 6 bases; junction bases outside the gene matches: 5. Germline V gene sequence: CDR1 LNHDA, CDR2 SQIVND (reference sequence). The CDR3 is 12 residues long. The CDR3 bases are TGTGCCAGTAACGACAGGGACGCTGAAGCTTTCTTT. Encoded protein: CASNDRDAEAFF.

This chain joins TRBV15 and TRBJ1-1; D is undetermined. Germline CDR1 and CDR2: LNHNV and YYDKDF (reference sequence). The CDR3 totals 13 residues. Trimming cost V 8 bases and J 1 base, with 11 bases left between them. Here the CDR3 DNA reads TGTGCCACCGGCCCCCGGACGAACACTGAAGCTTTCTTT. It yields the protein CATGPRTNTEAFF.

This clonotype appeared once. The rearrangement links TRBV20-1 to TRBJ2-7, with D tentatively TRBD1 (5 bases). This CDR3 is built from 16 residues. From germline, CDR1 is DFQATT and CDR2 SNEGSKA (reference sequence). V lost 2 bases and J lost 4, with 21 bases in between. The chain's CDR3 is CSARSLRTATEYEQYF. CDR3 nucleotides: TGCAGTGCTAGATCCTTAAGGACCGCGACAGAATACGAGCAGTACTTC.

V and J are TRBV6-1 and TRBJ2-7, with 9 nucleotides matching TRBD1. The CDR3 covers 14 residues. With 8 bases clipped from V and 5 bases from J, the junction kept 10 bases outside the gene matches. Germline CDR1 is MNHNS and CDR2 is SASEGT. In DNA, the CDR3 is TGTGCCAGCTACGACCGGGACAGGGCGCACGAGCAGTACTTC. Amino acid sequence: CASYDRDRAHEQYF.

V usage is TRBV29-1 and J usage is TRBJ2-7; 10 nucleotides match TRBD2. The CDR3 loop spans 13 amino acids. Germline CDR1 SQVTM, CDR2 ANQGSEA. Germline trimming cut 2 bases from V and 5 bases from J; bases unmatched to any gene: 3. The CDR3 here is CSVENLAGDEQYF. CDR3 nucleotide sequence: TGCAGCGTTGAAAACCTAGCGGGAGACGAGCAGTACTTC.

This clonotype was counted a single time. The rearrangement joins TRBV10-3 to TRBJ2-7; D perhaps matches TRBD1 (6 bases). Trimming shortened V by 7 bases and J by 7 bases, and 20 bases separated the two germline ends. The CDR3 is 14 residues long. Per the germline V gene, CDR1 is ENHRY and CDR2 is SYGVKD. DNA of the CDR3: TGTGCCATCATGTATGACAGGACCTTACGAGAGCAGTACTTC. It encodes CAIMYDRTLREQYF.

Ten or more counts support this clonotype. This sequence joins TRBV2 and TRBJ2-7; D not resolved. The V gene's germline CDR1 is SNHLY and CDR2 FYNNEI. The CDR3 spans 15 residues. Trimming pared 2 bases from V and 4 bases from J, leaving 15 bases between. The CDR3 sequence is CASSEFSGNGYEQYF. For the CDR3, the DNA is TGTGCCAGCAGTGAATTCTCGGGCAACGGGTACGAGCAGTACTTC.

J is TRBJ1-6 and V is TRBV18; the D gene is possibly TRBD1 (5 bases). Germline V gene data show CDR1 as KGHSH and CDR2 as LQKENI. Trimming shortened V by 1 base and J by 6 bases, and 10 bases separated the two germline ends. There are 15 residues in the CDR3. As DNA, the CDR3 is TGTGCCAGCTCACCACGTGTTCAGGGTAATTCACCCCTCCACTTT. Its protein product is CASSPRVQGNSPLHF.

This clonotype was detected only a few times. V is TRBV2 and J is TRBJ1-2; no firm D call. Germline lookup yields CDR1 SNHLY and CDR2 FYNNEI. This CDR3 has 12 amino acids. V was cut by 7 bases and J by 2 bases, with 8 bases left in between. CDR3 coding DNA: TGTGCCAGCACGGAGGGAAACTATGGCTACACCTTC. This sequence encodes CASTEGNYGYTF.